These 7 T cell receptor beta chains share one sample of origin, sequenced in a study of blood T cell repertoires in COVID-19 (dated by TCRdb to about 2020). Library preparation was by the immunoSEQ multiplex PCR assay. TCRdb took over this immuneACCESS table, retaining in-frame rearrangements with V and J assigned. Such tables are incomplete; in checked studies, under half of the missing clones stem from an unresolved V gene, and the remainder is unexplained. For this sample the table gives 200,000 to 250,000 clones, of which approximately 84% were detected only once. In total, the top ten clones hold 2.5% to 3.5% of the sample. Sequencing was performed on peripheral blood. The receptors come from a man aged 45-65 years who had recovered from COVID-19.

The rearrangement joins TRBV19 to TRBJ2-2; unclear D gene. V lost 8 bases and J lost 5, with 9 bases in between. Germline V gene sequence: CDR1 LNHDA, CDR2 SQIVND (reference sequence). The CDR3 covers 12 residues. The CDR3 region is CASSGRTGELFF. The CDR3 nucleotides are TGTGCCAGTTCGGGTCGGACCGGGGAGCTGTTTTTT.

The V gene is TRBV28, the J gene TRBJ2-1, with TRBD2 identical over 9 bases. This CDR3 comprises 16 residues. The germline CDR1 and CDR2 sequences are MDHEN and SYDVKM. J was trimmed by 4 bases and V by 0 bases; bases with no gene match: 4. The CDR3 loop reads CASSLWGTSRYNEQFF. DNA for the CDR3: TGTGCCAGCAGTTTATGGGGGACTAGCCGATACAATGAGCAGTTCTTC.

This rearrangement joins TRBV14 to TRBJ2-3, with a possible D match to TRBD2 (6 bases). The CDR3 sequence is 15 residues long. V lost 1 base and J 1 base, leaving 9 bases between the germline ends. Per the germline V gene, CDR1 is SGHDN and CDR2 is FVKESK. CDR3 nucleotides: TGTGCCAGCAGCCAAGGACTAGGTCGCACAGATACGCAGTATTTT. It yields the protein CASSQGLGRTDTQYF.

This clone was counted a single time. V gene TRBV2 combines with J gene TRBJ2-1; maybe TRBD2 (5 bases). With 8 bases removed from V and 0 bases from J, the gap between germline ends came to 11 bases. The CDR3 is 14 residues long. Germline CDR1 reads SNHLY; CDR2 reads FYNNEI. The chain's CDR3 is CASLASSSYNEQFF. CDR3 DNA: TGTGCCAGCCTAGCCAGCAGCTCCTACAATGAGCAGTTCTTC.

DNA for the CDR3: TGTGCCAGACGACAGGGGGCCATCTATAGCAATCAGCCCCAGCATTTT. Protein product: CARRQGAIYSNQPQHF. The chain recombines TRBV21-1 with TRBJ1-5; TRBD1 is the table's D call, not checked against the DNA. TRBV21-1 is a listed pseudogene. This CDR3 is built from 16 residues.

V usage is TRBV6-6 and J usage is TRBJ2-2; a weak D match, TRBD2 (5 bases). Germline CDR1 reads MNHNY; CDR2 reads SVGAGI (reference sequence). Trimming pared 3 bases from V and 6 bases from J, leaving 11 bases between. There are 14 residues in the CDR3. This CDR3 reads CASSYLLDAGELFF. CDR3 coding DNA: TGTGCCAGCAGTTATTTACTAGACGCCGGGGAGCTGTTTTTT.

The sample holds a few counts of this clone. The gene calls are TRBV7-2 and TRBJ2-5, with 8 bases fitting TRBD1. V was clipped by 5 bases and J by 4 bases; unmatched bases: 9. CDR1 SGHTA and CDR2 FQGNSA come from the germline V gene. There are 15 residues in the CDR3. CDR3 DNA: TGTGCCAGCAGCCTGACAGGGGTAATTCGAGAGACCCAGTACTTC. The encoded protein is CASSLTGVIRETQYF.